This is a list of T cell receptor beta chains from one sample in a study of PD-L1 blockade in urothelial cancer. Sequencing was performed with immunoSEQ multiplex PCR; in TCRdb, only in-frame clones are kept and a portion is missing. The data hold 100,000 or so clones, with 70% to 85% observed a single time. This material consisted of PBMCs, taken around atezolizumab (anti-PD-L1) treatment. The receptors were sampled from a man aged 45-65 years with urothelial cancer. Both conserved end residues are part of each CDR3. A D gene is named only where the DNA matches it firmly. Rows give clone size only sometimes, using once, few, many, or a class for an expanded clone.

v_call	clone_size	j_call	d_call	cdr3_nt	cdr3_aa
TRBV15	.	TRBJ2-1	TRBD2	TGTGCCACCAGCAGAGATGGGCTAGCGGGTTACAATGAGCAGTTCTTC	CATSRDGLAGYNEQFF
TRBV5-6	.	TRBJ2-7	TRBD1	TGTGCCAGCAGCTTGTTAGGGACAGGGGCCTACGAGCAGTACTTC	CASSLLGTGAYEQYF
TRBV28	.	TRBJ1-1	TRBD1	TGTGCCAGCAGAAGGACAGGGGACGCTGAAGCTTTCTTT	CASRRTGDAEAFF
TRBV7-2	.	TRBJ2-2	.	TGTGCCAGCAGCTTAGCGGGCCCAACCGGGGAGCTGTTTTTT	CASSLAGPTGELFF
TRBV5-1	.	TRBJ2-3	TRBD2	TGCGCCAGCAGCTCGACTAGCGGTTTAGATACGCAGTATTTT	CASSSTSGLDTQYF
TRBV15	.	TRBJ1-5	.	TGTGCCACCAGCAGAGATGCAGGCCTCAATCAGCCCCAGCATTTT	CATSRDAGLNQPQHF
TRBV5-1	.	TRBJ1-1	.	TGCGCCAGCAAGATGTATGGACTGGCGAACACTGAAGCTTTCTTT	CASKMYGLANTEAFF
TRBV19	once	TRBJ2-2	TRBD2	TGTGCCAGTAGTATCGGGGGGGTTACCGGCAACGGGGAGCTGTTTTTT	CASSIGGVTGNGELFF
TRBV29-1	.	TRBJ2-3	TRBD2	TGCAGCCCCAATAGCGGGAGGTCCAACACAGATACGCAGTATTTT	CSPNSGRSNTDTQYF
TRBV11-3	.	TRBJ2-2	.	TGTGCCAGCAGCTCAAAAGGGGCAATGAACACCGGGGAGCTGTTTTTT	CASSSKGAMNTGELFF
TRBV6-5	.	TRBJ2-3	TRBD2	TGTGCCAGCGGACTACTAGCGGGAGGAACAGATACGCAGTATTTT	CASGLLAGGTDTQYF
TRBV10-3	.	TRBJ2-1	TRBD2	TGTGCCATCAAGCGGGACGTTCCCAATGAGCAGTTCTTC	CAIKRDVPNEQFF
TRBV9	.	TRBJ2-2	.	TGTGCCAGCAGCGTATTAAGCGGGCCGAACACCGGGGAGCTGTTTTTT	CASSVLSGPNTGELFF
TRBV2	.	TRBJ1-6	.	TGTGCCAGCAGGGGAGAAGATAATTCACCCCTCCACTTT	CASRGEDNSPLHF
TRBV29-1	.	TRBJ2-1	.	TGCAGCGTTGAATTCGTTGCGGGCGCTTACAATGAGCAGTTCTTC	CSVEFVAGAYNEQFF
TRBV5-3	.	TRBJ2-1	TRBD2	TGTGCCAGAAGCTTGACTAGCGGGAGTACTAATGAGCAGTTCTTC	CARSLTSGSTNEQFF